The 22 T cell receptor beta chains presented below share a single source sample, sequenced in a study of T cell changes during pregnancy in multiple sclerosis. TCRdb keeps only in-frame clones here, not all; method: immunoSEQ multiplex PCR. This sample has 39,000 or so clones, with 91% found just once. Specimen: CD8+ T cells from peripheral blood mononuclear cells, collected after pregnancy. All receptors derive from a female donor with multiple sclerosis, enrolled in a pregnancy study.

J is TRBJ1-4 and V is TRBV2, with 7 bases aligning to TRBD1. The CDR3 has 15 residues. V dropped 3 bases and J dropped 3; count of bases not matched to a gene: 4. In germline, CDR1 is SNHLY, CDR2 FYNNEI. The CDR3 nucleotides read TGTGCCAGCAGTGACGGGACAGTGTCTAATGAAAAACTGTTTTTT. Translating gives CASSDGTVSNEKLFF.

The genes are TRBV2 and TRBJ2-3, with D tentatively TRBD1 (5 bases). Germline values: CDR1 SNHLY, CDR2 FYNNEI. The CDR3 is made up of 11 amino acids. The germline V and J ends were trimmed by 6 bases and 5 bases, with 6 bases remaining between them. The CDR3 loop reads CASRRGDTQYF. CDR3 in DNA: TGTGCCAGCAGAAGGGGAGATACGCAGTATTTT. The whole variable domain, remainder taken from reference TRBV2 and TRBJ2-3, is EPEVTQTPSHQVTQMGQEVILRCVPISNHLYFYWYRQILGQKVEFLVSFYNNEISEKSEIFDDQFSVERPDGSNFTLKIRSTKLEDSAMYFCASRRGDTQYFGPGTRLTVL.

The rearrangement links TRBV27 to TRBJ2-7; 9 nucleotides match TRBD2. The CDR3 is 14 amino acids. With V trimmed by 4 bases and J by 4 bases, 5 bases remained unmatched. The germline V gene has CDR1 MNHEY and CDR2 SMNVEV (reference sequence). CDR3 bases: TGTGCCAGCAGTTCAGCGGGAGGAACGTACGAGCAGTACTTC. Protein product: CASSSAGGTYEQYF.

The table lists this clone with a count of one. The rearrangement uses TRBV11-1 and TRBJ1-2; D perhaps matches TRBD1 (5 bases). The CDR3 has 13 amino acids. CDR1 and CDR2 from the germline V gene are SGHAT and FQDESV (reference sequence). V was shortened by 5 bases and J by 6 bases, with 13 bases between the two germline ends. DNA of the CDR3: TGTGCCAGCAGCGAGGCCCCGGGGGATGGCTACACCTTC. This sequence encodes CASSEAPGDGYTF.

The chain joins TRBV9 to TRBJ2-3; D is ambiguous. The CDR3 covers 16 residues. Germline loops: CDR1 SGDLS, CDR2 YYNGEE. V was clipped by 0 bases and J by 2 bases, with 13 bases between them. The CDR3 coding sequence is TGTGCCAGCAGCGTAGTCCCAGGTCCTTCCACAGATACGCAGTATTTT. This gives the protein CASSVVPGPSTDTQYF.

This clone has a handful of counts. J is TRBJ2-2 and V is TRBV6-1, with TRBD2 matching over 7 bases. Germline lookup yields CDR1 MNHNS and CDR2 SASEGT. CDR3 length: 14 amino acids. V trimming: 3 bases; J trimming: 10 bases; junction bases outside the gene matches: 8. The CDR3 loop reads CASSELAGVAELFF. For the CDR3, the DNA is TGTGCCAGCAGTGAGCTTGCGGGAGTAGCGGAGCTGTTTTTT.

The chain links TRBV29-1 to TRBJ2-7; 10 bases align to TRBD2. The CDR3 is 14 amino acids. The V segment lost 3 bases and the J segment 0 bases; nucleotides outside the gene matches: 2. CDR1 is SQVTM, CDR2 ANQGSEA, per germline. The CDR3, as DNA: TGCAGCGTTGAGATAGCGGGAGGCTCCTACGAGCAGTACTTC. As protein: CSVEIAGGSYEQYF.

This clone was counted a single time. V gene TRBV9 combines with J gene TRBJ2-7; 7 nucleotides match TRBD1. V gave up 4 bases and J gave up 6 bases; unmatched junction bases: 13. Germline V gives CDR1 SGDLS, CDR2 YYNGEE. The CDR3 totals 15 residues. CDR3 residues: CASSPEGRQGSEQYF. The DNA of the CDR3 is TGTGCCAGCAGCCCCGAGGGGAGACAGGGTAGCGAGCAGTACTTC.

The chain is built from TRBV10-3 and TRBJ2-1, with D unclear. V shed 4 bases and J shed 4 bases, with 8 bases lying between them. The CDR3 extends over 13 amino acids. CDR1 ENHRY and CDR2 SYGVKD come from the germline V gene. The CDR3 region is CAISATAYNEQFF. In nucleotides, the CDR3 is TGTGCCATCAGTGCGACTGCGTACAATGAGCAGTTCTTC.

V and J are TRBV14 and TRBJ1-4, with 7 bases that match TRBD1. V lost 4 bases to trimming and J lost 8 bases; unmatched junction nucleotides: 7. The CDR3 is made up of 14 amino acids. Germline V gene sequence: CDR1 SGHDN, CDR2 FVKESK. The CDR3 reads CASSRTGAEEKLFF. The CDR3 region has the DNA TGTGCCAGCAGCCGAACAGGGGCGGAAGAAAAACTGTTTTTT.

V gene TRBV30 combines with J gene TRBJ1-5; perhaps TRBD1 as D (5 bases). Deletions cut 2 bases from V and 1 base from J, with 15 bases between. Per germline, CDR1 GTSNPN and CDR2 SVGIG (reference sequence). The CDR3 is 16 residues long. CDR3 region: CAWSPRGGISNQPQHF. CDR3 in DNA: TGTGCCTGGAGTCCCCGGGGGGGAATAAGCAATCAGCCCCAGCATTTT.

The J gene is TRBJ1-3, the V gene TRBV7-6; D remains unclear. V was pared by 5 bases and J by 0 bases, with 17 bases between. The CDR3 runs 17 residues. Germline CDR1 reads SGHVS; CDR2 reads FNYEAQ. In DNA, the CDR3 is TGTGCCAGCAGCCCTCGGGATCGGGGAATCTCTGGAAACACCATATATTTT. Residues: CASSPRDRGISGNTIYF.

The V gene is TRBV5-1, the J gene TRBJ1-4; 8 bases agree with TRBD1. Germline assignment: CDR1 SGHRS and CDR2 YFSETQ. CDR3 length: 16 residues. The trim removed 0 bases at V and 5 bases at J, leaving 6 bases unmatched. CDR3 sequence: CASSLAGGQENEKLFF. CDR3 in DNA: TGCGCCAGCAGCTTGGCCGGGGGACAGGAGAATGAAAAACTGTTTTTT.

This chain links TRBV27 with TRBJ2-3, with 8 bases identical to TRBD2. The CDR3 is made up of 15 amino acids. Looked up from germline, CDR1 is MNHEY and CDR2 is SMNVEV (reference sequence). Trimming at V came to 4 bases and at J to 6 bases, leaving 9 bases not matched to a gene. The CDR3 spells CASSSRAGAGDTQYF. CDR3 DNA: TGTGCCAGCAGTTCCAGAGCGGGGGCCGGGGATACGCAGTATTTT.

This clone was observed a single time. The CDR3 sequence is CASSYVFGNTGELFF. The CDR3 DNA follows: TGTGCCAGCAGTTACGTTTTCGGGAACACCGGGGAGCTGTTTTTT. The chain couples TRBV6-5 to TRBJ2-2; D gene unclear. In germline, CDR1 is MNHEY, CDR2 SVGAGI. The CDR3 totals 15 residues. V lost 2 bases and J lost 1, with 8 bases in between.

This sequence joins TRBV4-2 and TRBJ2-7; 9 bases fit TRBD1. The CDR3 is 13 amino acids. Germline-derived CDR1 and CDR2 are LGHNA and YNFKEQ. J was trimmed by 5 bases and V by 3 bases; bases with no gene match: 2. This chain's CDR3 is CASSHRTGDEQYF. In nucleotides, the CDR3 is TGTGCCAGCAGCCACCGGACAGGGGACGAGCAGTACTTC.

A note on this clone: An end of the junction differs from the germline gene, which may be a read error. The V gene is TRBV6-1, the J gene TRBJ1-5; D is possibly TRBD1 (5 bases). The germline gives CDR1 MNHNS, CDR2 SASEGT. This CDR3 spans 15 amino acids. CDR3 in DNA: TGTGCCAGCAGGGAAGGAAGGGGTGGGCTGCAGCCCCAGCATTTT. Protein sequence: CASREGRGGLQPQHF.

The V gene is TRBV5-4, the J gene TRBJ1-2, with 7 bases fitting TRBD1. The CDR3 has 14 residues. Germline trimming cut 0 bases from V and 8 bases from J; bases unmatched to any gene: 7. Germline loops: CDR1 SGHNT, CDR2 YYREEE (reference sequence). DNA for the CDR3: TGTGCCAGCAGCTTGGGATTCACAGGGGACGGCTACACCTTC. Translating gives CASSLGFTGDGYTF.

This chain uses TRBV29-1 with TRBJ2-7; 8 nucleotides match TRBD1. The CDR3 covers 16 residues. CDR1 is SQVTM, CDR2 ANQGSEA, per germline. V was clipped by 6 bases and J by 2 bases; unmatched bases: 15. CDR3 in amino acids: CSVSTARTGTPYEQYF. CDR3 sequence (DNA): TGCAGCGTCTCTACCGCCAGGACAGGGACCCCCTACGAGCAGTACTTC.

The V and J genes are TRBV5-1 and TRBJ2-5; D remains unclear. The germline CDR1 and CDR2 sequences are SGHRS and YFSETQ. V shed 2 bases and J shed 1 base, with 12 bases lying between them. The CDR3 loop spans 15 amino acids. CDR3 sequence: CASSFLSGVQETQYF. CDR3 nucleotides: TGCGCCAGCAGCTTTCTTAGTGGTGTCCAAGAGACCCAGTACTTC.

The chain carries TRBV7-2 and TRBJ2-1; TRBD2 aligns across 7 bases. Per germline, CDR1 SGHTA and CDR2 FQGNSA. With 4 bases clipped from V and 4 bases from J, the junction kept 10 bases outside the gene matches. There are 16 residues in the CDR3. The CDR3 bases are TGTGCCAGCAGCTCCCCTGGGGGGGAACCGTACAATGAGCAGTTCTTC. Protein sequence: CASSSPGGEPYNEQFF.

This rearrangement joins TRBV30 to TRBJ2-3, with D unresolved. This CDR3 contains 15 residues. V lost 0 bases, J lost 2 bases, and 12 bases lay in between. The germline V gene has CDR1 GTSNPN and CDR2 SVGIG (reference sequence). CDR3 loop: CAWSVTRPPTDTQYF. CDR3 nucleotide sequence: TGTGCCTGGAGTGTAACCAGGCCCCCCACAGATACGCAGTATTTT.